Sequencing of this TCR beta chain was carried out in a study of T cells in Graves' hyperthyroidism and ophthalmopathy. The sample holds one count of this clonotype. What it recognizes is unknown. Overall study results and limits: Ophthalmopathy was identified by the model a median approximately six months ahead of onset.

RNA transcripts gave rise to amplified TCR beta CDR3 regions. Initially, a first-round RT-PCR of the TCR CDR3 employed the HTBI primer set. A single record per CDR3 protein comes from TCRdb applying MiXCR to the multiplex PCR reads. The data show approximately 600,000 distinct CDR3 sequences, roughly 15% seen once. Germline V CDR1 and CDR2: LGHDT, YNNKEL (reference sequence). The CDR3 runs to 13 residues. The V and J ends lost 3 bases and 9 bases respectively, with 14 bases between them. The chain links TRBV3-1 to TRBJ2-5; D perhaps matches TRBD2 (6 bases). Sequencing was performed on blood. The TCR originated in a woman between 35 and 50 years old with Graves' ophthalmopathy. CDR3 coding DNA: TGTGCCAGCAGCCAGCGGGACCGGCGGGCCCAGTACTTC. It yields the protein CASSQRDRRAQYF.